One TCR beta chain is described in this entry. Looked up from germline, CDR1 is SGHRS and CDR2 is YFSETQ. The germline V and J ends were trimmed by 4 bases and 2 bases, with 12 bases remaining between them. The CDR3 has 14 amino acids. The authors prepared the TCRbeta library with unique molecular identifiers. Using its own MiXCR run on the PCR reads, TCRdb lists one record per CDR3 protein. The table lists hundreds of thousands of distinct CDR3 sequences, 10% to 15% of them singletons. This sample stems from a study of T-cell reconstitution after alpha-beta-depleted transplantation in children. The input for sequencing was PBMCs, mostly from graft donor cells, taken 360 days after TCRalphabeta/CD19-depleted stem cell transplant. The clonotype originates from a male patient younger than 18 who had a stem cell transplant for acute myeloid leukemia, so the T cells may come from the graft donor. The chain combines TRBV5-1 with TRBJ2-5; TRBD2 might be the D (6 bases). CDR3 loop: CASSIVRGQETQYF. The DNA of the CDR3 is TGCGCCAGCAGCATCGTACGGGGGCAAGAGACCCAGTACTTC.